The rows below give T cell receptor beta chains drawn from one sample of a study of T cell repertoires in cytomegalovirus infection. TCRdb independently ran MiXCR on the reads; one entry per CDR3 protein. The repertoire holds 300,000 or so distinct CDR3 sequences, roughly a tenth seen once, with more than 2.5% in the top ten. Sequencing was carried out using PBMCs. These receptor sequences come from a human donor in good health (CMV status not recorded). Some clones in this sample may be carry-over from other donors' samples. CDR3s include the opening cysteine and the closing phenylalanine or tryptophan. D genes are given only for firm matches. Clone sizes are given selectively: once, few, many, or a class where the clone is expanded.

TRBJ1-1,TRBV3-1,.,TRBD1,CASSKSSGGATEAFF,TGTGCCAGCAGCAAATCCTCAGGGGGGGCGACTGAAGCTTTCTTT
TRBJ2-3,TRBV7-9,many,TRBD2,CASSTIAGVADTQYF,TGTGCCAGCAGCACAATAGCGGGGGTTGCAGATACGCAGTATTTT
TRBJ2-1,TRBV19,many,.,CASSIENHEQFF,TGTGCCAGTAGTATAGAAAATCATGAGCAGTTCTTC
TRBJ1-1,TRBV7-6,many,.,CASSSRGYTEAFF,TGTGCCAGCAGCTCCAGGGGTTACACTGAAGCTTTCTTT
TRBJ2-3,TRBV20-1,few,TRBD2,CSARTSGGDSTDTQYF,TGCAGTGCTAGGACTAGCGGGGGGGACAGCACAGATACGCAGTATTTT
TRBJ1-4,TRBV14,many,.,CASSQNPGQPDTELFF,TGTGCCAGCAGCCAAAATCCGGGCCAGCCGGACACGGAACTGTTTTTT
TRBJ2-1,TRBV28,many,TRBD2,CASSLVPTSGNEQFF,TGTGCCAGCAGTTTAGTTCCGACTAGCGGAAATGAGCAGTTCTTC
TRBJ2-1,TRBV28,many,.,CASSQASIPPNEQFF,TGTGCCAGCAGTCAAGCCTCGATCCCACCCAATGAGCAGTTCTTC
TRBJ2-1,TRBV6-4,.,.,CASSESQGGYNEQFF,TGTGCCAGCAGTGAGTCGCAGGGGGGATACAATGAGCAGTTCTTC
TRBJ1-2,TRBV19,few,.,CASSTRLDGYTF,TGTGCCAGTAGTACCCGGTTGGATGGCTACACCTTC
TRBJ1-6,TRBV5-1,many,.,CASSRDLNSPLHF,TGCGCCAGCAGCCGGGACCTAAATTCACCCCTCCACTTT
TRBJ1-1,TRBV7-2,many,.,CASSLSRTVNTEAFF,TGTGCCAGCAGCCTCTCTCGGACAGTGAACACTGAAGCTTTCTTT
TRBJ2-2,TRBV4-1,many,.,CASSTGTMNTGELFF,TGCGCCAGCAGCACCGGGACAATGAACACCGGGGAGCTGTTTTTT
TRBJ2-5,TRBV27,.,.,CASSLVGVGQETQYF,TGTGCCAGCAGTCTGGTTGGGGTAGGCCAAGAGACCCAGTACTTC
TRBJ1-4,TRBV2,many,.,CASGKAPATNEKLFF,TGTGCCAGCGGCAAGGCCCCGGCAACTAATGAAAAACTGTTTTTT
TRBJ1-5,TRBV10-2,few,.,CASSDFFNQPQHF,TGCGCCAGCAGTGATTTCTTCAATCAGCCCCAGCATTTT
TRBJ2-1,TRBV29-1,many,.,CSVEVARNEQFF,TGCAGCGTTGAAGTAGCGAGGAATGAGCAGTTCTTC
TRBJ2-1,TRBV14,.,TRBD2,CASTPLPGTRENEQFF,TGTGCCAGCACCCCCCTACCCGGGACTAGAGAGAATGAGCAGTTCTTC
TRBJ1-1,TRBV7-8,many,.,CASSLGTALLNTEAFF,TGTGCCAGCAGCTTAGGAACAGCCTTATTGAACACTGAAGCTTTCTTT
TRBJ2-5,TRBV7-9,.,.,CASSSNVGRQETQYF,TGTGCCAGCAGCTCGAACGTAGGACGACAAGAGACCCAGTACTTC
TRBJ1-1,TRBV12-3/TRBV12-4,few,TRBD1,CASSPRGQRGTEAFF,TGTGCCAGCAGCCCGAGGGGGCAGAGGGGCACTGAAGCTTTCTTT
TRBJ2-7,TRBV15,.,TRBD1,CATSETGLSYEQYF,TGTGCCACCAGCGAGACAGGGCTTTCCTACGAGCAGTACTTC
TRBJ2-3,TRBV15,many,TRBD2,CATSRGLAGAYSTDTQYF,TGTGCCACCAGCAGAGGACTAGCGGGGGCCTATAGCACAGATACGCAGTATTTT
TRBJ2-6,TRBV6-5,few,.,CASSPTSGANVLTF,TGTGCCAGCAGTCCGACCTCTGGGGCCAACGTCCTGACTTTC
TRBJ2-1,TRBV29-1,.,.,CSVRGGPYNEQFF,TGCAGCGTTCGCGGGGGCCCATACAATGAGCAGTTCTTC
TRBJ1-1,TRBV5-4,many,.,CASSLALGPNYEAFF,TGTGCCAGCAGCTTGGCTCTAGGTCCCAATTATGAAGCTTTCTTT
TRBJ2-1,TRBV6-1,many,.,CASRRTSTPSSYNEQFF,TGTGCCAGCAGAAGAACCTCGACTCCGAGCTCCTACAATGAGCAGTTCTTC
TRBJ2-2,TRBV29-1,many,.,CSVVAGELFF,TGCAGCGTTGTAGCCGGGGAGCTGTTTTTT
TRBJ2-5,TRBV7-2,many,TRBD2,CASRPGTSGGQETQYF,TGTGCCAGCAGACCTGGGACTAGCGGGGGGCAAGAGACCCAGTACTTC
TRBJ1-6,TRBV7-2,many,.,CASSGGAGTNSPLHF,TGTGCCAGCAGCGGTGGGGCAGGCACGAATTCACCCCTCCACTTT
TRBJ2-5,TRBV18,few,.,CASSRRSGTQETQYF,TGTGCCAGCTCCCGACGCTCCGGAACCCAAGAGACCCAGTACTTC
TRBJ2-5,TRBV6-6,many,TRBD1,CASNPRTGSQETQYF,TGTGCCAGCAACCCCCGGACAGGCTCGCAAGAGACCCAGTACTTC
TRBJ2-7,TRBV20-1,many,TRBD1,CSARQGAAYEQYF,TGCAGTGCTAGACAGGGGGCGGCCTACGAGCAGTACTTC
TRBJ2-2,TRBV5-4,many,.,CASSLGGGRNTGELFF,TGTGCCAGCAGCCTCGGAGGGGGGAGGAACACCGGGGAGCTGTTTTTT
TRBJ1-6,TRBV28,many,.,CATGQSNSPLHF,TGTGCCACAGGACAGTCTAATTCACCCCTCCACTTT
TRBJ1-1,TRBV7-2,many,.,CASSPWDLGNTEAFF,TGTGCCAGCAGCCCCTGGGACCTTGGGAACACTGAAGCTTTCTTT
TRBJ2-5,TRBV5-6,few,TRBD2,CASSSVGLAGPQETQYF,TGTGCCAGCAGCTCAGTAGGACTAGCGGGGCCCCAAGAGACCCAGTACTTC
TRBJ1-6,TRBV3-1,few,.,CASSQEYSGNSPLHF,TGTGCCAGCAGCCAAGAGTATTCAGGGAATTCACCCCTCCACTTT
TRBJ2-2,TRBV7-8,many,.,CASSPTPGELFF,TGTGCCAGCAGCCCCACTCCCGGGGAGCTGTTTTTT
TRBJ1-2,TRBV28,many,.,CASSSPGLGGYTF,TGTGCCAGCAGTTCCCCGGGGCTGGGCGGCTACACCTTC
TRBJ1-2,TRBV12-3/TRBV12-4,few,.,CASSGLPTAYSNYGYTF,TGTGCCAGCAGTGGCCTTCCGACAGCATATTCTAACTATGGCTACACCTTC
TRBJ1-1,TRBV6-2/TRBV6-3,many,.,CASSLDVEAFF,TGTGCCAGCAGCCTCGATGTGGAAGCTTTCTTT
TRBJ2-5,TRBV5-1,.,TRBD2,CASSPSGATQETQYF,TGCGCCAGCAGCCCGAGCGGGGCTACCCAAGAGACCCAGTACTTC
TRBJ2-1,TRBV7-9,many,TRBD1,CASSTGQGVYNEQFF,TGTGCCAGCAGCACGGGACAGGGGGTCTACAATGAGCAGTTCTTC